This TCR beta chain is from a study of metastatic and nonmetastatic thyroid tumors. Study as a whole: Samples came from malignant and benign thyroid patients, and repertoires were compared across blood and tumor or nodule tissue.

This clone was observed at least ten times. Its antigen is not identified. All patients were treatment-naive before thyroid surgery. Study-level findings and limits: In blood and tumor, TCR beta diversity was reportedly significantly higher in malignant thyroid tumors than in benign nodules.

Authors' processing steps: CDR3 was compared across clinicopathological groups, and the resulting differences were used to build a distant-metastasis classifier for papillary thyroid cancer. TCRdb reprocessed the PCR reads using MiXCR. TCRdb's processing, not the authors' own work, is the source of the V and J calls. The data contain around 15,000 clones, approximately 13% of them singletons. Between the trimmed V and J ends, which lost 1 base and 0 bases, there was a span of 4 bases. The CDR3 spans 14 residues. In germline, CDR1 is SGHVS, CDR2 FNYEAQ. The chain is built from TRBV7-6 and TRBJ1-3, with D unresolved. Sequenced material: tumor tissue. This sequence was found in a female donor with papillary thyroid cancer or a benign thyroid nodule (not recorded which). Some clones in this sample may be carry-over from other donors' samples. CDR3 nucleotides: TGTGCCAGCAGCTTAGATATCTCTGGAAACACCATATATTTT. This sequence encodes CASSLDISGNTIYF.